This T cell receptor beta chain originates from a study of blood T cells in healthy people across ages (dated by TCRdb to between 2015 and 2017). Regarding the study in general: In model experiments, roughly one uniquely barcoded TCR beta cDNA molecule per two T cells was captured by template switching. To track age-related changes in TCR beta repertoire diversity, the study relied on deep sequencing normalized with unique cDNA molecular identifiers. Donors were grouped into four age groups: young (average 16 years), middle-aged (39), aged (62) and long-lived (just over 80). To avoid experimental bias, donors of different ages were distributed randomly across sequencing lanes. Using the same blood draw, the study looked at two additional independent replicas of 1 million unique cDNA reads for two donors, one aged 18 to 30 and the other aged 80 or older. The full study reports these points: A strong correlation was found between observed TCR beta diversity and the percentage of naive T cells measured by flow cytometry. Observed TCR beta diversity per million T cells fell roughly linearly with age, and a significant reduction was already apparent by age about 36. Because donor CMV infection status was unknown, age-related changes in expanded clonotypes were potentially confounded. Compared with the aged group, more naive CD4+ T cells, fewer expanded clones and increased TCR diversity were shown by the long-lived group, suggesting age selection. Estimates of total diversity from one million sequenced T cells were regarded as lower bounds and underestimates. Bulk unsorted PBMC profiling prevented conclusive comparison of naive and antigen-experienced compartments.

The donors were 40 or so Caucasian individuals from Russia, aged 6 to 90 years, who were systemically healthy. Each donor gave ten milliliters of peripheral blood, drawn into EDTA-treated Vacutainer tubes. Ficoll-Paque density-gradient centrifugation was used to isolate PBMCs, with at least 6.5 million per sample. Trizol reagent was used to extract total RNA from PBMCs, with at least 5 micrograms per sample. The percentages of naive CD45RAhigh/CD27high T cells were determined by flow cytometry on a PBMC aliquot from every donor. With regard to this clonotype: The antigen it recognizes is unknown. No much larger clone exists at a distance of one base, and base qualities are not known.

The protocol used for the library was 5' RACE. The run used an Illumina HiSeq 2500. A second roughly 7 to 11 cycle PCR used a sample-barcoded 5' primer and a J-beta primer mix. A template-switch 5' adaptor carrying 12 random nucleotides introduced a unique molecular identifier onto each TCR beta cDNA molecule. Each sample yielded at least 2.5 million CDR3-containing paired-end reads. All of the RNA was converted into first-strand cDNA using the Mint cDNA synthesis kit, with a TRBC-specific oligonucleotide serving as the primer. All cDNA was treated with uracil-DNA glycosylase and then went through a first 18-cycle PCR with the universal primers M1SS and BC2_uni_R. The study's processing was this. For normalization, 1 million high-quality reads were randomly selected from each sample, with every read carrying a distinct molecular identifier. Reads sharing molecular identifiers were discarded rather than binned into consensus sequences. MiTCR, set to a Q25 quality threshold and the strictest error-elimination algorithm, was used for CDR3 identification, clonotype clustering and error correction. Lower-bound total TCR beta diversity was estimated with a nonparametric unseen species model using Euler transformation. TCRdb itself trimmed the public reads at Q25 with fastp, ran MiXCR and retained productive beta chains. Each CDR3 protein appears once, grouped with its most common genes and DNA. The V and J calls and clone size come from TCRdb's table, not from the authors' own analysis. The sample records about 2 million distinct CDR3 sequences, less than 50% of which are singletons. In total, the top ten clones hold approximately 2.1% of the sample.

The CDR3 holds 15 amino acids from the cysteine to the phenylalanine. Only CDR3 DNA remains: 45 bases, in frame from the first base. For this chain, trimming is 8 bases at the V end and 5 bases at the J end, and the number of junction bases without a gene match is 9. Reading the germline V gene (reference sequence) gives CDR1 MNHEY and CDR2 SMNVEV. The sequencing input was blood. The rearrangement joined TRBV27 to TRBJ2-5; 12 bases in the junction line up with TRBD2. This receptor was taken from a woman between 40 and 50 years old in good health. The CDR3 corresponds to CASFKTSGGQETQYF. The DNA sequence follows: TGTGCCAGCTTTAAGACTAGCGGGGGTCAGGAGACCCAGTACTTC.